A selection of T cell receptor beta chains follows, all from one sample in a study of identifying expanded T cells in peripheral blood. Using immunoSEQ multiplex PCR, the repertoire was profiled, and TCRdb retains in-frame clones only, with some absent. The table has 100,000 to 150,000 clones, around 88% seen once. Sample: blood. The receptors were gathered from a person aged 18-70 years in good health. Both conserved end residues are part of each CDR3. A D gene is named only where the DNA matches it firmly. Size is stated for part of the rows, as once, few or many counts, or as a class when the clone is expanded.

TRBV2	once	TRBJ2-5	.	TGTGCCAGCAGTGAGGTCTACCCGAGCGAGACCCAGTACTTC	CASSEVYPSETQYF
TRBV19	.	TRBJ1-1	.	TGTGCCAGTAGTATCTCCGACTCGAACACTGAAGCTTTCTTT	CASSISDSNTEAFF
TRBV7-3	few	TRBJ2-1	.	TGTGCCAGCGGTAAGGGGGGCCGTTACAATGAGCAGTTCTTC	CASGKGGRYNEQFF
TRBV11-2	.	TRBJ2-7	.	TGTGCCAGCAGCTTAGATAGGGGCGAGCAGTACTTC	CASSLDRGEQYF
TRBV20-1	.	TRBJ1-2	.	TGCAGTGCTGGAGGGGTGCGTGGCTACACCTTC	CSAGGVRGYTF
TRBV5-1	.	TRBJ1-3	.	TGCGCCAGCAGCTTGCTCTCCTCTCCCGGCGTCTCTGGAAACACCATATATTTT	CASSLLSSPGVSGNTIYF
TRBV5-5	once	TRBJ2-2	.	TGTGCCAGCAGCTTGGGTACCTTGGTGCTCGGGGAGCTGTTTTTT	CASSLGTLVLGELFF
TRBV6-5	.	TRBJ2-7	.	TGTGCCAGCAGGGCAACAGGGCTCTACGAGCAGTACTTC	CASRATGLYEQYF
TRBV4-1	few	TRBJ2-1	TRBD2	TGCGCCAGCAGCCAAGCGGGGACTAGCGGGGCTTACAATGAGCAGTTCTTC	CASSQAGTSGAYNEQFF
TRBV7-9	.	TRBJ2-7	.	TGTGCCAGCAGCTTAGCGGGGGGCGCCTACGAGCAGTACTTC	CASSLAGGAYEQYF
TRBV10-3	.	TRBJ2-5	TRBD2	TGTGCCATCAGTGAGTCGGGTAGCGGGAGAAGAGAGACCCAGTACTTC	CAISESGSGRRETQYF
TRBV6-4	.	TRBJ2-2	.	TGTGCCAGCAGTGAGCAGGGGTCGATGACCGGGGAGCTGTTTTTT	CASSEQGSMTGELFF
TRBV5-1	.	TRBJ2-7	TRBD2	TGCGCCAGCAGCTTGGGCTCTAGCGGGGTGGCACGCGAGCAGTACTTC	CASSLGSSGVAREQYF
TRBV13	.	TRBJ1-3	TRBD1	TGTGCCAGTGTGTCAGGGGGCCCAAATTCTGGAAACACCATATATTTT	CASVSGGPNSGNTIYF
TRBV30	.	TRBJ1-5	TRBD1	TGTGCCTGGAGCGCCGGGACAGGGAACAATCAGCCCCAGCATTTT	CAWSAGTGNNQPQHF
TRBV28	.	TRBJ2-3	TRBD2	TGTGCCAGCAGTTCAATAGGACTAGCGGGTTACACAGATACGCAGTATTTT	CASSSIGLAGYTDTQYF
TRBV2	.	TRBJ1-1	.	TGTGCCAGCAGCCAGGACAGGAACACTGAAGCTTTCTTT	CASSQDRNTEAFF
TRBV10-2	.	TRBJ1-2	.	TGCGCCAGCAGTGAGTCGGGCGCTTATGGCTACACCTTC	CASSESGAYGYTF
TRBV5-1	.	TRBJ2-2	.	TGCGCCAGCAGCTTGAGCCTCGGGGCCGGGGAGCTGTTTTTT	CASSLSLGAGELFF
TRBV6-1	.	TRBJ2-7	.	TGTGCCAGCAGTGAAGGGCCCGGCGGCTACGAGCAGTACTTC	CASSEGPGGYEQYF
TRBV4-2	.	TRBJ2-3	.	TGTGCCAGCAGCCAAGGACACACAGATACGCAGTATTTT	CASSQGHTDTQYF
TRBV5-4	few	TRBJ2-7	.	TGTGCCAGCAGCTTGCCGGGAGCCGTGACATACGAGCAGTACTTC	CASSLPGAVTYEQYF
TRBV5-5	.	TRBJ2-7	TRBD1	TGTGCCAGCAGCTTGTTCTATCTGACAGGGAGCTCCTACGAGCAGTACTTC	CASSLFYLTGSSYEQYF
TRBV4-3	.	TRBJ1-2	TRBD1	TGCGCCAGCAGGGCGTATGCGGGACAGAACTATGGCTACACCTTC	CASRAYAGQNYGYTF
TRBV6-6	few	TRBJ2-2	.	TGTGCCAGCAGTCGTCCAGGGCAGAACACCGGGGAGCTGTTTTTT	CASSRPGQNTGELFF
TRBV19	.	TRBJ2-5	.	TGTGCCAGTAGTCCCCGGGACATCCAAGAGACCCAGTACTTC	CASSPRDIQETQYF
TRBV7-2	.	TRBJ2-3	TRBD2	TGTGCCAGCAGCCTACTAGCGGGGGGGCCAGATACGCAGTATTTT	CASSLLAGGPDTQYF
TRBV7-3	few	TRBJ1-2	TRBD1	TGTGCCAGCAGCCCGACAGGGGCGGAAGGCTACACCTTC	CASSPTGAEGYTF
TRBV6-4	few	TRBJ1-2	.	TGTGCCAGCAGGGAGGACAACTATGGCTACACCTTC	CASREDNYGYTF
TRBV2	.	TRBJ2-1	TRBD2	TGTGCCAGCAGTGAAATCGGTAGCGGGGGGGCCCATGAGCAGTTCTTC	CASSEIGSGGAHEQFF
TRBV28	.	TRBJ2-1	TRBD2	TGTGCCAGCAGTTCTCATCTCCCGGGACTAGCGGTATACAATGAGCAGTTCTTC	CASSSHLPGLAVYNEQFF
TRBV28	.	TRBJ2-2	TRBD1	TGTGCCAGCAGCCATTTCGGACAGGGGTCGAGCGGGGAGCTGTTTTTT	CASSHFGQGSSGELFF
TRBV6-5	few	TRBJ1-6	.	TGTGCCAGCAGTTACTCAGGTAGCAGAAATTCACCCCTCCACTTT	CASSYSGSRNSPLHF
TRBV15	once	TRBJ1-2	.	TGTGCCACCGGACATGGGGCGCACCTAGGCTACACCTTC	CATGHGAHLGYTF
TRBV27	once	TRBJ2-7	.	TGTGCCAGCAGTTTATCTTCCTACTCCTACGAGCAGTACTTC	CASSLSSYSYEQYF
TRBV6-6	once	TRBJ1-2	.	TGTGCCAGCAGTTACTCGGCCTCAACTATTGGGTATGGCTACACCTTC	CASSYSASTIGYGYTF
TRBV18	few	TRBJ2-7	.	TGTGCCAGCTCGCGAAGTGTATACGAGCAGTACTTC	CASSRSVYEQYF
TRBV5-1	.	TRBJ2-3	.	TGCGCCAGCAGCTTGGGGCAGGGTCTCGTCGATACGCAGTATTTT	CASSLGQGLVDTQYF
TRBV28	.	TRBJ1-5	TRBD1	TGTGCCAGCAGACGGGACAGTAGTAATCAGCCCCAGCATTTT	CASRRDSSNQPQHF
TRBV9	.	TRBJ2-7	.	TGTGCCAGCAGCGTAGGGCGGGAATCTGGTGGCGAGCAGTACTTC	CASSVGRESGGEQYF
TRBV6-5	.	TRBJ1-2	.	TGTGCCAGCAGTTACGCGGGCTATGGCTACACCTTC	CASSYAGYGYTF
TRBV7-2	once	TRBJ2-7	TRBD1	TGTGCCAGCAGCTTAGGGACAGGGGGTCACTACGAGCAGTACTTC	CASSLGTGGHYEQYF
TRBV18	.	TRBJ2-1	.	TGTGCCAGCTCACCGACAAGCTCCTACAATGAGCAGTTCTTC	CASSPTSSYNEQFF
TRBV5-1	.	TRBJ2-1	.	TGCGCCAGCAGCTTGGGTGGCCCCACTAGCTCCTACAATGAGCAGTTCTTC	CASSLGGPTSSYNEQFF
TRBV6-6	.	TRBJ2-7	TRBD2	TGTGCCAGCAGACCGGGACTAGCGGGAAACGAGCAGTACTTC	CASRPGLAGNEQYF
TRBV18	.	TRBJ1-4	.	TGTGCCAGCTCACCACCTGGGGGATCTAATGAAAAACTGTTTTTT	CASSPPGGSNEKLFF
TRBV28	few	TRBJ1-2	.	TGTGCCAGCAATGAGGGGGGGCACTATGGCTACACCTTC	CASNEGGHYGYTF
TRBV6-1	.	TRBJ1-5	.	TGTGCCAGCAGTGAAGTTCGGGGCCATCAGCCCCAGCATTTT	CASSEVRGHQPQHF
TRBV5-6	.	TRBJ1-4	TRBD1	TGTGCCAGCAGCCGGGACAGGAGGGAAAAACTGTTTTTT	CASSRDRREKLFF
TRBV30	.	TRBJ1-2	.	TGTGCCTGGACCCTGCAGGACACCCGCCCCCACTTC	CAWTLQDTRPHF
TRBV7-2	.	TRBJ2-1	.	TGTGCCAGCAGCTTCTCCCGTACGGGGGATAGGAAGCAGTTCTTC	CASSFSRTGDRKQFF
TRBV7-6	.	TRBJ2-5	.	TGTGCCAGCAGCTTAGCGTACGCGGGGTCAGAGACCCAGTACTTC	CASSLAYAGSETQYF
TRBV28	.	TRBJ1-5	TRBD1	TGTGCCAGCAGGGGCGGACAGGGCGTTCAGCCCCAGCATTTT	CASRGGQGVQPQHF
TRBV7-8	.	TRBJ1-5	.	TGTGCCAGCAGCCCAGTATTGCACGAAACGTCCCACGAGCCCCAGCATTTT	CASSPVLHETSHEPQHF